Below, one T cell receptor (beta chain) is given with its context. No cognate antigen has been identified for it. Per-nucleotide qualities are absent, and no much larger clonotype sits a single base away. This sample stems from a study of PD-L1 blockade in urothelial cancer (dated by TCRdb to the late 2010s). Notes on the research overall: Every patient began therapy around 2014 and was given atezolizumab 1,200 mg intravenously every 3 weeks. About 90% of the roughly 30 patients were identified as males with urothelial cancer of bladder origin, and a prior smoking history was reported by 18 of 29 patients. An ECOG performance status of 0 or 1 was recorded for the patients, and 0 to 3 prior chemotherapy regimens had been received by the patients. Blood samples were analyzed at two time points: 3 weeks after treatment start (second dose) and 6 weeks after treatment start. Blood samples yielded a median of roughly 150,000 T cells and tens of thousands of unique TCRs, with median clonality approximately 0.08. The study, an exploratory multi-omic analysis, examined somatic, immune and clinical correlates of response to PD-L1 blockade with atezolizumab in urothelial cancer. Pretreatment tumor samples, along with matched peripheral blood collected serially before and after atezolizumab treatment, underwent TCR sequencing. Durable clinical benefit was defined as progression-free survival longer than 6 months, and TCR features were also tested against progression-free and overall survival. In the same patients, pretreatment tumors underwent whole exome sequencing and RNA sequencing in addition to TCR sequencing. Durable clinical benefit was achieved by nine patients but not by the remaining 20. Pretreatment blood TCR-seq was available for fewer than 30 patients, at least one posttreatment blood collection was obtained for about 24 patients, and tumor TCR-seq was available for about 24 patients. General conclusions and limits of the study: Among patients with durable benefit, tumor-associated TCR clones showed greater expansion in peripheral blood 3 weeks after treatment started (n of about 20, p = 0.022). Small sample size (n of about 30) and many exploratory analyses mean the results are intended to be hypothesis-generating. Improved progression-free and overall survival was found to be associated with pretreatment peripheral blood TCR clonality below the median.

The time point label on this specimen signifies: peripheral blood 6 weeks after treatment start. A total of 29 patients with locally advanced or metastatic urothelial carcinoma, treated at Memorial Sloan Kettering on a trial protocol, made up the cohort. Peripheral blood mononuclear cells were collected pretreatment and during treatment, with between 1 and 8 total time points per patient. The Qiagen DNeasy Blood extraction kit was used to purify genomic DNA from total PBMCs and tumor samples. PBMCs were collected pretreatment and during treatment, and were isolated and stored as previously described. Trimming costs V 4 bases and J 0 bases, and their ends lie 9 bases apart. Based on the germline V gene (reference sequence), the CDR1 and CDR2 sequences are LNHDA and SQIVND. Inclusive of the bounding cysteine and phenylalanine, the CDR3 is 14 residues long. The retained sequence is limited to the CDR3, 42 bases, with the frame set at the first base.

Synthetic TCR analog templates were spiked into each PCR to estimate absolute template abundance from read counts. TCRbeta CDR3 regions were amplified from genomic DNA with bias-controlled V and J gene primers using the immunoSEQ assay. Sequencing of rearranged TCRbeta segments was done at approximately 20X coverage. The study's processing was this. Sequencing errors were corrected by clustering and CDR3s were annotated against IMGT to assign V, D and J genes. Downstream analyses used only productive TCRbeta rearrangements and left out out-of-frame or stop-codon sequences. To compute clonality, Shannon entropy was normalized by the log of the number of unique productive sequences and then subtracted from one. Fisher's exact test with Benjamini-Hochberg correction, using a cutoff of adjusted p below 0.01, was how clones that differed between time points or between blood and tumor were identified. TCRdb took over this immuneACCESS table, retaining in-frame rearrangements with V and J assigned. Such tables are incomplete; in checked studies, under half of the missing clones stem from an unresolved V gene, and the remainder is unexplained. V and J calls and clone size are those listed in that table; D and trimming were worked out from the DNA. This sample has more than 90,000 clones in its table, and approximately 87% of those were observed once. Around 7.7% of the sample goes to the ten largest clones.

This chain joins TRBV19 to TRBJ2-5, and possibly TRBD1, on 6 matching bases. Sequenced here: PBMCs, sampled around atezolizumab (anti-PD-L1) treatment. This receptor was taken from a man between 65 and 80 years old with urothelial cancer. The encoded CDR3 is CASSKTGNQETQYF. The DNA sequence reads TGTGCCAGTAGTAAGACAGGCAACCAAGAGACCCAGTACTTC. The reference TRBV19 and TRBJ2-5 proteins fill in what lies around the CDR3, so the full variable domain reads DGGITQSPKYLFRKEGQNVTLSCEQNLNHDAMYWYRQDPGQGLRLIYYSQIVNDFQKGDIAEGYSVSREKKESFPLTVTSAQKNPTAFYLCASSKTGNQETQYFGPGTRLLVL.